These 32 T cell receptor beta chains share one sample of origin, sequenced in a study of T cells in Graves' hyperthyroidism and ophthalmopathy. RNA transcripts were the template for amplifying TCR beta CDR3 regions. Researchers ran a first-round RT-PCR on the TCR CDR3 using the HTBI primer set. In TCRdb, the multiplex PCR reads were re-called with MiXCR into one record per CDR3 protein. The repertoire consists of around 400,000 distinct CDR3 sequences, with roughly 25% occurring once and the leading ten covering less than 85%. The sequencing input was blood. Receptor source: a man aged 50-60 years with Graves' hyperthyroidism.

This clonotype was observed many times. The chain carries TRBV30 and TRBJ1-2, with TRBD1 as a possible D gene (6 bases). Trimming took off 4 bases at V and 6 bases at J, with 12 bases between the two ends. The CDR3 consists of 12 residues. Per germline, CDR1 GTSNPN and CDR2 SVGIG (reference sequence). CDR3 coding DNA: TGTGCCTGGAACAGGGATGGGCATGGCTACACCTTC. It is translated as CAWNRDGHGYTF.

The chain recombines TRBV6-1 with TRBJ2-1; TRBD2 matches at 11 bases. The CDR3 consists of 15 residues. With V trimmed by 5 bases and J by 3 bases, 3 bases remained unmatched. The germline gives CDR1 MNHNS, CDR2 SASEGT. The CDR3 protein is CASSRLAGIYNEQFF. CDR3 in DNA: TGTGCCAGCAGTCGACTAGCGGGGATCTACAATGAGCAGTTCTTC.

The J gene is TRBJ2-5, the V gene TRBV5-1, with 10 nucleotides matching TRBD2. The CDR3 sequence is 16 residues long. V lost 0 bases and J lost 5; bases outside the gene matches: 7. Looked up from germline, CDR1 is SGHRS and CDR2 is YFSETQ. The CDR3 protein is CASSLGASGSKETQYF. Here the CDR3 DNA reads TGCGCCAGCAGCTTGGGAGCTAGCGGGAGTAAGGAGACCCAGTACTTC.

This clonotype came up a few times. CDR3 DNA sequence: TGTGCCAGCAGCCGCATCGAAGGATCCTACGAGCAGTACTTC. Residues: CASSRIEGSYEQYF. The genes are TRBV11-3 and TRBJ2-7; D not certain. Germline V lookup: CDR1 SGHNT, CDR2 YENEEA. The CDR3 has 14 amino acids. The V and J ends lost 5 bases and 1 base respectively, with 12 bases between them.

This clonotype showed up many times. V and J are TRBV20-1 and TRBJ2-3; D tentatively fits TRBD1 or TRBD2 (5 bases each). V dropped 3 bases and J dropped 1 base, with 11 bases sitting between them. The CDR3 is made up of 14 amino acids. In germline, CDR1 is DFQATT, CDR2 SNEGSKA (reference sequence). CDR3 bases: TGCAGTGCTAGGTCCGGGACGCGCACAGATACGCAGTATTTT. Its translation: CSARSGTRTDTQYF.

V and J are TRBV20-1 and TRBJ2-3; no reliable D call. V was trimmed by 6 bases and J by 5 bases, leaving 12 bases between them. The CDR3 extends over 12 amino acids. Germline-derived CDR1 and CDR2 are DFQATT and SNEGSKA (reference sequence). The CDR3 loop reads CSAVLPEDTQYF. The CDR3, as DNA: TGCAGTGCCGTACTACCCGAAGATACGCAGTATTTT.

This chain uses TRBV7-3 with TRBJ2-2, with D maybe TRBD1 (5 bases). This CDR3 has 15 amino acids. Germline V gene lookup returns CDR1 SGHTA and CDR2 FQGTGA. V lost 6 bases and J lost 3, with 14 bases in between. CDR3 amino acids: CASSFRGGDTGELFF. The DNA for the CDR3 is TGTGCCAGCAGTTTTAGGGGTGGGGACACCGGGGAGCTGTTTTTT.

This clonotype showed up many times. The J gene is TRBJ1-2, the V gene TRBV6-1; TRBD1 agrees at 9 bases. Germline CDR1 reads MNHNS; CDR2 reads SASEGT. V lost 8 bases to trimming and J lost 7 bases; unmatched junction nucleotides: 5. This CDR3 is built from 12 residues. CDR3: CASQEDRGGYTF. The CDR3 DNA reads TGTGCCAGCCAAGAGGACAGGGGTGGCTACACCTTC.

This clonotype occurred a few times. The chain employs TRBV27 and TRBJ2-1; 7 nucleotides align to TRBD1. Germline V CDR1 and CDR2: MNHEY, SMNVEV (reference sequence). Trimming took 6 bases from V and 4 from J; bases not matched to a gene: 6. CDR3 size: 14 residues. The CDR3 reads CASRLTGRYNEQFF. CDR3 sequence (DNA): TGTGCCAGCAGACTGACAGGGCGATACAATGAGCAGTTCTTC.

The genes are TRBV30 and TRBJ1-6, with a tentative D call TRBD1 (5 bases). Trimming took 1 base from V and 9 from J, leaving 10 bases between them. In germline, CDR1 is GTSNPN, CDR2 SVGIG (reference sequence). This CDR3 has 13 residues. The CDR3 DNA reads TGTGCCTGGAGTGATACAGGAGCTTCACCCCTCCACTTT. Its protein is CAWSDTGASPLHF.

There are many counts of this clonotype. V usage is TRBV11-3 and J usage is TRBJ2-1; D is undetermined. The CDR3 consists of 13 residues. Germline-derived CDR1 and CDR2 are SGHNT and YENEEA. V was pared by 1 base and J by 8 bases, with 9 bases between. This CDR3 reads CASSLVFVHEQFF. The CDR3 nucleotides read TGTGCCAGCAGCTTAGTTTTTGTCCATGAGCAGTTCTTC.

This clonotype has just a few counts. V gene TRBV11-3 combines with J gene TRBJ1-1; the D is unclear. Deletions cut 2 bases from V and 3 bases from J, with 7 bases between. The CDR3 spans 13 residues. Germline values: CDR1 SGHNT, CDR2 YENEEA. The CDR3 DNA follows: TGTGCCAGCAGCTTAAGGCGGCACACTGAAGCTTTCTTT. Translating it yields CASSLRRHTEAFF.

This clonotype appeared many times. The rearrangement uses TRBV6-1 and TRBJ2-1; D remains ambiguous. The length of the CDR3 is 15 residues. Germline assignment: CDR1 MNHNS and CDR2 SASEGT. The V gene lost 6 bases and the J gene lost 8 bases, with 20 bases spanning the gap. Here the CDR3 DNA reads TGTGCCAGCAGCATCTCCTATCCCACGGGTGATGAGCAGTTCTTC. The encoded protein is CASSISYPTGDEQFF.

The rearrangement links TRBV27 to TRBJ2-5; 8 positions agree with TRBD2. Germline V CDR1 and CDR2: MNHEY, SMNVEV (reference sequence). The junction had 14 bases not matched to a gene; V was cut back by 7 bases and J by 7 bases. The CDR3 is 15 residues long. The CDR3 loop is CASTGGGLPKGTQYF. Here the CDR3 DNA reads TGTGCCAGCACCGGGGGGGGACTGCCTAAAGGGACCCAGTACTTC.

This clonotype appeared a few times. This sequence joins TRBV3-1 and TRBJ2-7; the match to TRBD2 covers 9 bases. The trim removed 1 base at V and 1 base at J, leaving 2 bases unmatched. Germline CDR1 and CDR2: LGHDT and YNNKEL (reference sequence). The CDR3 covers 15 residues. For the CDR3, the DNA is TGTGCCAGCAGCCAAGCTAGCGGGGCTTCCTACGAGCAGTACTTC. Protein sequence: CASSQASGASYEQYF.

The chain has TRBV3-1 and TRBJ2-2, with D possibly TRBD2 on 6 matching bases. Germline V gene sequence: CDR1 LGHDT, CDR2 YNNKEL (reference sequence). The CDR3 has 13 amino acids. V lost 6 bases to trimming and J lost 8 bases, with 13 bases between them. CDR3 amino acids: CASRGGQMGELFF. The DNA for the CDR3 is TGTGCCAGCAGGGGAGGCCAGATGGGGGAGCTGTTTTTT.

CDR3 nucleotides: TGTGCCAGCAGTTTATGGACTCAGAGCTCTGGGGCCAACGTCCTGACTTTC. As protein: CASSLWTQSSGANVLTF. The rearrangement links TRBV28 to TRBJ2-6; D is uncertain. Per the germline V gene, CDR1 is MDHEN and CDR2 is SYDVKM. The germline V and J ends were trimmed by 0 bases and 0 bases, with 9 bases remaining between them. The CDR3 is made up of 17 amino acids.

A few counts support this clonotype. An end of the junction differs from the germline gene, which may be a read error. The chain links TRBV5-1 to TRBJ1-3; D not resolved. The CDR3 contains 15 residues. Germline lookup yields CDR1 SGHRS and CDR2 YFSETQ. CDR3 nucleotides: TGTGCCAGCAGCTTAGCTGGGATTTCTGGAAACACCATATATTTT. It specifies CASSLAGISGNTIYF.

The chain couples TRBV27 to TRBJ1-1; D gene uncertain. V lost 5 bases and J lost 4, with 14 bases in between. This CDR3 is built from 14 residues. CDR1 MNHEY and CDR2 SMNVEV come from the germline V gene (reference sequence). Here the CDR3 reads CASSPAVMSTEAFF. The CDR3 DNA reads TGTGCCAGCAGTCCAGCAGTCATGAGCACTGAAGCTTTCTTT.

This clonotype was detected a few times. The CDR3 here is CASSYGGLAGRQETQYF. CDR3 in DNA: TGTGCCAGCAGTTACGGGGGACTAGCGGGAAGACAAGAGACCCAGTACTTC. The chain carries TRBV6-2 or TRBV6-3 and TRBJ2-5; 13 bases fit TRBD2. The CDR3 runs to 17 residues. The germline CDR1 and CDR2 sequences are MNHEY and SVGEGT. V dropped 2 bases and J dropped 2; count of bases not matched to a gene: 5.

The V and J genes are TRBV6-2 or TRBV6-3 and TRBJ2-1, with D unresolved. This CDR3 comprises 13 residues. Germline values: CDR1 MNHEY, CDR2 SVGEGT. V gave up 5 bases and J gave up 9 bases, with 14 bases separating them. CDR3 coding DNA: TGTGCCAGCAGTCTACCCTCGGGTGGTGAGCAGTTCTTC. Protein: CASSLPSGGEQFF.

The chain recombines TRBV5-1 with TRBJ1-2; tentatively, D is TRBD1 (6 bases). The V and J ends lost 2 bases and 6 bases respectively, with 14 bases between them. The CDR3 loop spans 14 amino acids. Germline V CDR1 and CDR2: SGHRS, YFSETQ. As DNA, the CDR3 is TGCGCCAGCAGCTTTGGAGGGGGACCCGATGGCTACACCTTC. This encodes CASSFGGGPDGYTF.

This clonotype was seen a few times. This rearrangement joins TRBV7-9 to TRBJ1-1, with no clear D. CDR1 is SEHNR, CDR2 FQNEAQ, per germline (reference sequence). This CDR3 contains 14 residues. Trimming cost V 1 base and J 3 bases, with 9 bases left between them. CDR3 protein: CASSLDLGDTEAFF. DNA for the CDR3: TGTGCCAGCAGCTTAGACCTCGGGGACACTGAAGCTTTCTTT.

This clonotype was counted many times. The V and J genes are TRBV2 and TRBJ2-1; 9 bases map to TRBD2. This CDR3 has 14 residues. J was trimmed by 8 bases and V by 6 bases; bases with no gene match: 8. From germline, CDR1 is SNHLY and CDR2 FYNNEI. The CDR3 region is CASRRASGTDEQFF. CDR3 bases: TGTGCCAGCAGGAGGGCTAGCGGGACTGATGAGCAGTTCTTC.

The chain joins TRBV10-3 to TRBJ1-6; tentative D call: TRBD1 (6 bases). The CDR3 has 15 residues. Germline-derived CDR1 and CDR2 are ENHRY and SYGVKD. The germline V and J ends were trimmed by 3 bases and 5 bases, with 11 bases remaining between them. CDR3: CAISEVGGDNSPLHF. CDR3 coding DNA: TGTGCCATCAGTGAAGTAGGGGGAGATAATTCACCCCTCCACTTT.

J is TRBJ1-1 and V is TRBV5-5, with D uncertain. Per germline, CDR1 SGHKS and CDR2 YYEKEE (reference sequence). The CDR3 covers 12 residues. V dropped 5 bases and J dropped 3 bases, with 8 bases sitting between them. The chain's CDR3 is CASSSLYTEAFF. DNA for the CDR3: TGTGCCAGCAGTTCTCTTTACACTGAAGCTTTCTTT.

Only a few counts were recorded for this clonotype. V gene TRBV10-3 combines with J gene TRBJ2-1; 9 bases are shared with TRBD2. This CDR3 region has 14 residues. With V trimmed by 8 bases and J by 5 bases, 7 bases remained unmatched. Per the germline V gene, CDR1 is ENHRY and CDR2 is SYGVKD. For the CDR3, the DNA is TGTGCCATCGGTCCTAGCGGGATAGACAATGAGCAGTTCTTC. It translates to CAIGPSGIDNEQFF.

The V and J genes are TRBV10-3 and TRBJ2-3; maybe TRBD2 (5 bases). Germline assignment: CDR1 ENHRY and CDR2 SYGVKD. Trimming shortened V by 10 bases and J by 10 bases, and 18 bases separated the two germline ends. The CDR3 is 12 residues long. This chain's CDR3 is CATVGGFDAQYF. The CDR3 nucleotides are TGTGCCACCGTGGGCGGGTTCGATGCGCAGTATTTT.

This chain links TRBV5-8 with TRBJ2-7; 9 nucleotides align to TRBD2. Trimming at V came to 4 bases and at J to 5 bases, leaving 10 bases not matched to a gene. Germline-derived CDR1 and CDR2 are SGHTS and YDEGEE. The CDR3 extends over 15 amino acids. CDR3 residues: CASSPSGGRADEQYF. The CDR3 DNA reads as TGTGCCAGCAGCCCCTCGGGCGGGAGGGCAGACGAGCAGTACTTC. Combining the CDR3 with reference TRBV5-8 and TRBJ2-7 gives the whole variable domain EAGVTQSPTHLIKTRGQQATLRCSPISGHTSVYWYQQALGLGLQFLLWYDEGEERNRGNFPPRFSGRQFPNYSSELNVNALELEDSALYLCASSPSGGRADEQYFGPGTRLTVT.

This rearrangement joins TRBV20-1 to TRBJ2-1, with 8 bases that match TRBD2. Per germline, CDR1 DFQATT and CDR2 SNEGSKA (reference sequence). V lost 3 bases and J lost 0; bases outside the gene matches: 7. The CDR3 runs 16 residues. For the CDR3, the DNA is TGCAGTGCTAGGGGCCTAGGGACTAGCTCCTACAATGAGCAGTTCTTC. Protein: CSARGLGTSSYNEQFF.

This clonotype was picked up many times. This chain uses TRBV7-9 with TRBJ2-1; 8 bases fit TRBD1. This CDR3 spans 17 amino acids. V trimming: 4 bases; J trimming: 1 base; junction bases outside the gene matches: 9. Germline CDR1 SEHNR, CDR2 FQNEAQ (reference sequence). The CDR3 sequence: CASSSSPGQGSYNEQFF. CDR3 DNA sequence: TGTGCCAGCAGCTCCAGTCCTGGACAGGGATCCTACAATGAGCAGTTCTTC.

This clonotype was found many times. The CDR3 protein is CASSFNGGRVDTQYF. The CDR3 DNA sequence: TGTGCCAGCAGTTTCAATGGCGGGAGGGTAGATACGCAGTATTTT. J is TRBJ2-3 and V is TRBV28; 9 nucleotides match TRBD2. Trimming took 3 bases from V and 5 from J; bases not matched to a gene: 6. The germline V gene encodes CDR1 MDHEN and CDR2 SYDVKM. The CDR3 totals 15 residues.